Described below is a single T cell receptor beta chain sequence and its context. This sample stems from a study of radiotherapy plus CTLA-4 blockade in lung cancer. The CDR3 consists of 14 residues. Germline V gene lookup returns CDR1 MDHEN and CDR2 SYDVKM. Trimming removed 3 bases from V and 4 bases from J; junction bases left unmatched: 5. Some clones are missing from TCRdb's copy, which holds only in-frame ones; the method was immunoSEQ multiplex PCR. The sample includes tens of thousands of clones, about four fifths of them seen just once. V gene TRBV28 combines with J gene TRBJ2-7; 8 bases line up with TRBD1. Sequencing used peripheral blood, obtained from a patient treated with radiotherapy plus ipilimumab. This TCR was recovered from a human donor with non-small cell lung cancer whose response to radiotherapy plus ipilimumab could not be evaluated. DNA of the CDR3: TGTGCCAGCAGTTTGGGACAGGCGATTTACGAGCAGTACTTC. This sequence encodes CASSLGQAIYEQYF.